Below, 22 T cell receptor beta chains from the same sample are listed, as sequenced in a study of blood T cells in healthy people across ages (dated by TCRdb to the mid-2010s). Libraries came from 5' RACE. The sequencer listed for this sample is Illumina HiSeq 2500. A second PCR of roughly 6 to 12 cycles was performed with a sample-barcoded 5' primer and a J-beta primer mix. TCRdb itself trimmed the public reads at Q25 with fastp, ran MiXCR and retained productive beta chains. Each CDR3 protein gets just one entry, which takes the most common genes and DNA from the rows behind it. The sample data list more than 700,000 distinct CDR3 sequences, and 50% to 65% of these were observed just once. Roughly 40% of the sample is in the top ten clones. Sequencing was done on a sample of blood. These receptors originate from a man at least 80 years old in good health.

The rearrangement links TRBV12-3 or TRBV12-4 to TRBJ2-1; weak D call: TRBD2 (5 bases). V dropped 1 base and J dropped 13 bases, with 11 bases sitting between them. CDR3 length equals 12 residues. The CDR3 sequence is CASSLDSAGQFF. The DNA for the CDR3 is TGTGCCAGCAGTTTAGATTCCGCGGGCCAGTTCTTC.

The chain is built from TRBV28 and TRBJ2-5, with TRBD1 matching 11 bases. The J call may be mistaken, given a closer DNA end match to TRBJ2-7. Germline CDR1 and CDR2: MDHEN and SYDVKM. CDR3 length equals 13 residues. The CDR3 sequence is CASGQGAYYEQYF. The CDR3 DNA reads TGTGCCAGCGGACAGGGGGCATACTACGAGCAGTACTTC.

The chain uses TRBV14 and TRBJ1-2, with D uncertain. Between the trimmed V and J ends, which lost 1 base and 8 bases, there was a span of 14 bases. CDR3 length: 14 residues. The V gene's germline CDR1 is SGHDN and CDR2 FVKESK. CDR3 protein: CASSQVQGPVGYTF. CDR3 DNA: TGTGCCAGCAGCCAAGTTCAAGGACCGGTGGGCTACACCTTC.

This clonotype has only a few counts. The J gene is TRBJ1-5, the V gene TRBV11-2; unclear D gene. CDR3 length equals 15 residues. The germline V gene has CDR1 SGHAT and CDR2 FQNNGV. The V end lost 4 bases, the J end lost 0 bases, and 10 bases lay between the germline ends. This CDR3 reads CASSSNAASNQPQHF. The CDR3 coding sequence is TGTGCCAGCAGCTCGAACGCAGCTAGCAATCAGCCCCAGCATTTT.

The gene calls are TRBV20-1 and TRBJ2-1; the match to TRBD2 covers 13 bases. The CDR3 has 15 residues. Trimming removed 5 bases from V and 3 bases from J; junction bases left unmatched: 4. Germline CDR1 reads DFQATT; CDR2 reads SNEGSKA (reference sequence). The CDR3 region is CSAARLAGGYNEQFF. The CDR3 nucleotides read TGCAGTGCTGCCCGACTAGCGGGAGGCTACAATGAGCAGTTCTTC.

This clonotype was seen a few times. The DNA of the CDR3 is TGTGCCAGCAGCCTCAGCGGGAGTTCCCGGTATGAGCAGTTCTTC. Translation: CASSLSGSSRYEQFF. The V gene is TRBV7-3, the J gene TRBJ2-1; 8 positions match TRBD2. The CDR3 runs 15 residues. J lost 8 bases, V lost 5 bases, and 11 bases had no gene match. Per the germline V gene, CDR1 is SGHTA and CDR2 is FQGTGA.

V and J are TRBV12-3 or TRBV12-4 and TRBJ2-4, with TRBD2 as a possible D gene (5 bases). Trimming took off 5 bases at V and 0 bases at J, with 11 bases between the two ends. The CDR3 is 15 residues long. As DNA, the CDR3 is TGTGCCAGCAGTACTAGGAGACTAGCCAAAAACATTCAGTACTTC. Translation gives CASSTRRLAKNIQYF.

This clonotype was recorded a few times. The chain couples TRBV5-5 to TRBJ1-1; D uncertain. The CDR3 consists of 14 residues. V dropped 4 bases and J dropped 1 base, with 11 bases sitting between them. Germline V gene sequence: CDR1 SGHKS, CDR2 YYEKEE (reference sequence). The CDR3 DNA sequence: TGTGCCAGCAGCCCGGCGGAGCCGAACACTGAAGCTTTCTTT. It yields the protein CASSPAEPNTEAFF.

This clonotype has just a few counts. The chain has TRBV5-1 and TRBJ2-1, with unresolved D. The CDR3 is made up of 17 amino acids. Germline CDR1 is SGHRS and CDR2 is YFSETQ. The V gene lost 0 bases and the J gene lost 2 bases, with 15 bases spanning the gap. The CDR3 sequence is CASSLGLRTPTYNEQFF. The CDR3 DNA follows: TGCGCCAGCAGCTTGGGGTTGCGGACCCCTACCTACAATGAGCAGTTCTTC.

The J gene is TRBJ2-4, the V gene TRBV29-1, with TRBD1 matching over 9 bases. With V trimmed by 7 bases and J by 8 bases, 12 bases remained unmatched. Germline V gives CDR1 SQVTM, CDR2 ANQGSEA. This CDR3 spans 14 amino acids. This CDR3 reads CSAAPTGGGDIQYF. CDR3 DNA sequence: TGCAGCGCTGCCCCTACAGGGGGCGGTGACATTCAGTACTTC.

This clonotype has just a few counts. The rearrangement joins TRBV6-2 or TRBV6-3 to TRBJ2-7, with 11 bases aligning to TRBD2. CDR3 length: 15 residues. V gave up 8 bases and J gave up 0 bases; unmatched junction bases: 6. Germline CDR1 is MNHEY and CDR2 is SVGEGT. The CDR3 reads CASHHSGRGSYEQYF. The CDR3 DNA reads TGTGCCAGCCACCATAGCGGGAGGGGCTCCTACGAGCAGTACTTC.

V usage is TRBV5-1 and J usage is TRBJ2-1; D call uncertain. Germline V gene sequence: CDR1 SGHRS, CDR2 YFSETQ. The CDR3 is made up of 15 amino acids. Trimming removed 0 bases at V and 2 bases at J, with 9 bases between. CDR3 nucleotides: TGCGCCAGCAGCTTGGAGGGTAGAACCTACAATGAGCAGTTCTTC. This encodes CASSLEGRTYNEQFF.

V and J are TRBV12-3 or TRBV12-4 and TRBJ2-1, with TRBD2 as a possible D gene (7 bases). V lost 1 base and J lost 7, with 20 bases in between. The CDR3 totals 17 residues. This chain's CDR3 is CASSLVRLGRGGNEQFF. For the CDR3, the DNA is TGTGCCAGCAGTTTAGTACGATTAGGCAGGGGAGGGAATGAGCAGTTCTTC.

This chain joins TRBV6-5 and TRBJ2-7, with D possibly TRBD2 on 6 matching bases. Per the germline V gene, CDR1 is MNHEY and CDR2 is SVGAGI. This CDR3 contains 15 residues. V dropped 8 bases and J dropped 3 bases, with 20 bases sitting between them. The CDR3: CASATSRRDFYEQYF. The DNA for the CDR3 is TGTGCCAGCGCGACCAGCAGGAGGGATTTCTACGAGCAGTACTTC.

The chain carries TRBV3-1 and TRBJ1-2; D is unclear. This CDR3 has 12 amino acids. Deletions cut 0 bases from V and 11 bases from J, with 10 bases between. In germline, CDR1 is LGHDT, CDR2 YNNKEL (reference sequence). CDR3 sequence: CASSQEGRQYTF. The CDR3 bases are TGTGCCAGCAGCCAAGAAGGAAGGCAATACACCTTC.

A few counts support this clonotype. This sequence joins TRBV29-1 and TRBJ2-6; the D is unclear. Trimming removed 3 bases from V and 7 bases from J, with 7 bases in between. CDR1 SQVTM and CDR2 ANQGSEA come from the germline V gene. This CDR3 contains 12 residues. The CDR3 DNA follows: TGCAGCGTTGATGGTCAAGCCAACGTCCTGACTTTC. Translated: CSVDGQANVLTF.

The chain links TRBV24-1 to TRBJ1-2, with TRBD1 as a possible D gene (6 bases). V was cut by 0 bases and J by 2 bases, with 12 bases left in between. Germline V gene data show CDR1 as KGHDR and CDR2 as SFDVKD. CDR3 length equals 16 residues. The CDR3 nucleotides are TGTGCCACCAGTGATTTGCCCCAGGGGAGGAACTATGGCTACACCTTC. Translating gives CATSDLPQGRNYGYTF.

This chain uses TRBV6-5 with TRBJ1-2; 7 nucleotides align to TRBD1. This CDR3 is built from 14 residues. Germline V lookup: CDR1 MNHEY, CDR2 SVGAGI. J was trimmed by 6 bases and V by 2 bases; bases with no gene match: 6. CDR3 residues: CASSYADRANGYTF. CDR3 DNA sequence: TGTGCCAGCAGTTACGCCGACAGGGCCAATGGCTACACCTTC.

A note on this clonotype: This clone may be a read error of a much larger clone one base away. The gene calls are TRBV6-1 and TRBJ2-3, with TRBD1 identical over 7 bases. This CDR3 is built from 17 residues. CDR1 is MNHNS, CDR2 SASEGT, per germline. The V gene end was trimmed by 6 bases and the J gene end by 14 bases; junction bases not matched to a gene: 26. In DNA form, the CDR3 reads TGTGCCAGCAGCCCAGAGGGGCAAGGGGGTTGGGACAGATACGCGTATTTT. Amino acids: CASSPEGQGGWDRYAYF.

This clonotype was recorded a few times. The V and J genes are TRBV9 and TRBJ2-6, with 8 bases that match TRBD1. The CDR3 has 19 residues. The germline V gene has CDR1 SGDLS and CDR2 YYNGEE. V was clipped by 0 bases and J by 3 bases; unmatched bases: 11. The CDR3 DNA sequence: TGTGCCAGCAGCGTAGCCCTTGGTCAGGGGGCGCTTGGGGCCAACGTCCTGACTTTC. Its translation is CASSVALGQGALGANVLTF.

J is TRBJ1-2 and V is TRBV3-1; D possibly corresponds to TRBD1 (5 bases). With 4 bases removed from V and 4 bases from J, the gap between germline ends came to 22 bases. The CDR3 is 17 residues long. Germline CDR1 reads LGHDT; CDR2 reads YNNKEL (reference sequence). The CDR3 coding sequence is TGTGCCAGCAGCCCACCGGGGTCGAATACAGGTGCCTATGGCTACACCTTC. Encoded protein: CASSPPGSNTGAYGYTF.

The genes are TRBV7-9 and TRBJ2-4; 8 nucleotides agree with TRBD2. Germline V CDR1 and CDR2: SEHNR, FQNEAQ (reference sequence). This CDR3 is 15 amino acids long. Trimming removed 6 bases from V and 2 bases from J; junction bases left unmatched: 6. The CDR3 loop reads CASSDSGSPKNIQYF. The DNA of the CDR3 is TGTGCCAGCAGTGACAGCGGGAGCCCCAAAAACATTCAGTACTTC.